These T cell receptor beta chains were read from a single sample in a study of cytomegalovirus exposure and HLA in healthy donors. Measured with immunoSEQ multiplex PCR; TCRdb has only the in-frame clones, and not every one. This sample has 150,000 to 190,000 clones, with approximately 84% found just once. The sequenced sample was PBMCs. The receptor source for this set is a woman under 30 in good health and CMV-seronegative. Each CDR3 is given with its conserved first and last residue. A D gene is named only where the DNA matches it firmly. Size is omitted from some rows. Given values are once, few, many or a class for expanded clones.

cdr3_length: 14
d_call: -
clone_size: once
j_call: TRBJ1-1
v_call: TRBV5-1
cdr3_aa: CASSATGWDTEAFF
cdr3_nt: TGCGCCAGCAGCGCTACAGGGTGGGACACTGAAGCTTTCTTT

cdr3_length: 17
d_call: -
clone_size: -
j_call: TRBJ1-1
v_call: TRBV28
cdr3_aa: CASSSFGQGRTNTEAFF
cdr3_nt: TGTGCCAGCAGTTCGTTTGGGCAGGGGAGAACGAACACTGAAGCTTTCTTT

cdr3_length: 15
d_call: TRBD2
clone_size: few
j_call: TRBJ2-1
v_call: TRBV7-9
cdr3_aa: CASSLTAGEGWEQFF
cdr3_nt: TGTGCCAGCAGCTTAACGGCGGGAGAGGGGTGGGAGCAGTTCTTC

cdr3_length: 15
d_call: TRBD2
clone_size: -
j_call: TRBJ2-7
v_call: TRBV11-2
cdr3_aa: CASSLLSGGPYEQYF
cdr3_nt: TGTGCCAGCAGCTTACTTAGCGGGGGGCCTTACGAGCAGTACTTC

cdr3_length: 16
d_call: TRBD1
clone_size: -
j_call: TRBJ2-6
v_call: TRBV28
cdr3_aa: CASSSFRGTGANVLTF
cdr3_nt: TGTGCCAGCAGCTCCTTCAGGGGGACGGGGGCCAACGTCCTGACTTTC

cdr3_length: 14
d_call: TRBD1
clone_size: -
j_call: TRBJ2-7
v_call: TRBV2
cdr3_aa: CASLVQGAGYEQYF
cdr3_nt: TGTGCCAGCTTAGTCCAGGGGGCGGGCTACGAGCAGTACTTC

cdr3_length: 13
d_call: TRBD1
clone_size: -
j_call: TRBJ1-2
v_call: TRBV6-6
cdr3_aa: CASSPDRVSGYTF
cdr3_nt: TGTGCCAGCAGTCCAGACAGGGTTAGTGGCTACACCTTC

cdr3_length: 14
d_call: -
clone_size: -
j_call: TRBJ1-5
v_call: TRBV7-9
cdr3_aa: CASSAQTANQPQHF
cdr3_nt: TGTGCCAGCAGCGCCCAGACAGCGAATCAGCCCCAGCATTTT

cdr3_length: 14
d_call: TRBD1
clone_size: -
j_call: TRBJ1-3
v_call: TRBV14
cdr3_aa: CASSQNRGGNTIYF
cdr3_nt: TGTGCCAGCAGCCAAAACAGGGGTGGAAACACCATATATTTT

cdr3_length: 15
d_call: -
clone_size: -
j_call: TRBJ2-7
v_call: TRBV28
cdr3_aa: CASSLFLQHLYEQYF
cdr3_nt: TGTGCCAGCAGTTTATTTCTCCAACATCTCTACGAGCAGTACTTC

cdr3_length: 17
d_call: TRBD2
clone_size: -
j_call: TRBJ2-1
v_call: TRBV11-2
cdr3_aa: CASSSLAGGRADNEQFF
cdr3_nt: TGTGCCAGCAGCTCTCTAGCGGGGGGCCGGGCCGACAATGAGCAGTTCTTC

cdr3_length: 12
d_call: TRBD1
clone_size: once
j_call: TRBJ2-1
v_call: TRBV27
cdr3_aa: CASSRDRGREFF
cdr3_nt: TGTGCCAGCAGTAGGGACAGGGGGCGGGAGTTCTTC

cdr3_length: 13
d_call: -
clone_size: -
j_call: TRBJ1-2
v_call: TRBV18
cdr3_aa: CASSPGSNYGYTF
cdr3_nt: TGTGCCAGCTCACCGGGCAGCAACTATGGCTACACCTTC

cdr3_length: 13
d_call: -
clone_size: -
j_call: TRBJ1-4
v_call: TRBV4-2
cdr3_aa: CASNREINEKLFF
cdr3_nt: TGTGCCAGCAACCGGGAGATTAATGAAAAACTGTTTTTT

cdr3_length: 14
d_call: -
clone_size: -
j_call: TRBJ1-2
v_call: TRBV14
cdr3_aa: CASSQAGVVNGYTF
cdr3_nt: TGTGCCAGCAGCCAAGCCGGGGTTGTGAATGGCTACACCTTC

cdr3_length: 12
d_call: -
clone_size: once
j_call: TRBJ1-1
v_call: TRBV6-1
cdr3_aa: CASRRGDTEAFF
cdr3_nt: TGTGCCAGCAGAAGGGGTGACACTGAAGCTTTCTTT

cdr3_length: 18
d_call: TRBD2
clone_size: once
j_call: TRBJ2-2
v_call: TRBV15
cdr3_aa: CATSRATSGGLNTGELFF
cdr3_nt: TGTGCCACCAGCAGAGCGACTAGCGGGGGGTTGAACACCGGGGAGCTGTTTTTT

cdr3_length: 16
d_call: TRBD2
clone_size: -
j_call: TRBJ2-1
v_call: TRBV5-1
cdr3_aa: CASSSGTSGAYNEQFF
cdr3_nt: TGCGCCAGCAGCTCCGGGACTAGCGGGGCCTACAATGAGCAGTTCTTC

cdr3_length: 15
d_call: TRBD1
clone_size: -
j_call: TRBJ1-2
v_call: TRBV13
cdr3_aa: CASSGGTGVSYGYTF
cdr3_nt: TGTGCCAGCAGCGGGGGGACAGGGGTGAGCTATGGCTACACCTTC

cdr3_length: 13
d_call: -
clone_size: -
j_call: TRBJ1-4
v_call: TRBV11-2
cdr3_aa: CASRQRRGEKLFF
cdr3_nt: TGTGCCAGCAGGCAGAGGAGGGGTGAAAAACTGTTTTTT

cdr3_length: 15
d_call: -
clone_size: -
j_call: TRBJ2-7
v_call: TRBV4-1
cdr3_aa: CASSHPPRQIYEQYF
cdr3_nt: TGCGCCAGCAGCCACCCCCCGAGGCAGATCTACGAGCAGTACTTC

cdr3_length: 15
d_call: TRBD1
clone_size: -
j_call: TRBJ2-1
v_call: TRBV5-1
cdr3_aa: CASSSTGGPYNEQFF
cdr3_nt: TGCGCCAGCAGCTCCACAGGGGGGCCTTACAATGAGCAGTTCTTC

cdr3_length: 17
d_call: TRBD2
clone_size: -
j_call: TRBJ2-1
v_call: TRBV12-5
cdr3_aa: CASGLGSGSRIGNEQFF
cdr3_nt: TGTGCTAGTGGTTTGGGTAGCGGGAGTAGGATAGGCAATGAGCAGTTCTTC

cdr3_length: 13
d_call: -
clone_size: -
j_call: TRBJ2-7
v_call: TRBV29-1
cdr3_aa: CSVGTGTGSPLDF
cdr3_nt: -

cdr3_length: 14
d_call: -
clone_size: -
j_call: TRBJ2-5
v_call: TRBV15
cdr3_aa: CATSAQGRRETQYF
cdr3_nt: TGTGCCACCAGCGCACAGGGTCGTCGGGAGACCCAGTACTTC

cdr3_length: 15
d_call: -
clone_size: -
j_call: TRBJ1-2
v_call: TRBV7-2
cdr3_aa: CASTPRRVANYGYTF
cdr3_nt: TGTGCCAGCACCCCGCGGAGGGTAGCTAACTATGGCTACACCTTC

cdr3_length: 14
d_call: -
clone_size: -
j_call: TRBJ1-4
v_call: TRBV19
cdr3_aa: CASTPPLYHEKLFF
cdr3_nt: TGTGCCAGTACCCCGCCACTGTACCATGAAAAACTGTTTTTT

cdr3_length: 17
d_call: TRBD1
clone_size: -
j_call: TRBJ1-4
v_call: TRBV4-3
cdr3_aa: CASSQGSPGTVTEKLFF
cdr3_nt: TGCGCCAGCAGCCAAGGTTCTCCGGGGACAGTCACTGAAAAACTGTTTTTT

cdr3_length: 15
d_call: TRBD1
clone_size: -
j_call: TRBJ1-6
v_call: TRBV5-1
cdr3_aa: CASSLAGQGRSPLHF
cdr3_nt: TGCGCCAGCAGTCTCGCCGGACAGGGACGGTCACCCCTCCACTTT

cdr3_length: 16
d_call: -
clone_size: -
j_call: TRBJ2-7
v_call: TRBV27
cdr3_aa: CASSLLGLKASYEQYF
cdr3_nt: TGTGCCAGCAGTTTATTGGGACTTAAGGCATCCTACGAGCAGTACTTC

cdr3_length: 16
d_call: TRBD2
clone_size: -
j_call: TRBJ2-7
v_call: TRBV4-1
cdr3_aa: CASSQGGAGAHYEQYF
cdr3_nt: TGCGCCAGCAGCCAAGGGGGAGCGGGGGCCCACTACGAGCAGTACTTC

cdr3_length: 12
d_call: -
clone_size: -
j_call: TRBJ1-1
v_call: TRBV6-5
cdr3_aa: CASSLRGSEAFF
cdr3_nt: TGTGCCAGCAGTCTCCGGGGGTCTGAAGCTTTCTTT

cdr3_length: 14
d_call: -
clone_size: once
j_call: TRBJ1-2
v_call: TRBV18
cdr3_aa: CASSPRLDRDGYTF
cdr3_nt: TGTGCCAGCTCACCACGCTTGGACAGAGATGGCTACACCTTC

cdr3_length: 16
d_call: -
clone_size: -
j_call: TRBJ2-2
v_call: TRBV27
cdr3_aa: CASSLWQQGRTGELFF
cdr3_nt: TGTGCCAGCAGTTTATGGCAACAGGGTAGAACCGGGGAGCTGTTTTTT

cdr3_length: 18
d_call: TRBD2
clone_size: -
j_call: TRBJ2-1
v_call: TRBV29-1
cdr3_aa: CSVTGGTSGSGAYNEQFF
cdr3_nt: TGCAGCGTGACAGGGGGAACTAGCGGGAGTGGGGCCTACAATGAGCAGTTCTTC

cdr3_length: 16
d_call: TRBD1
clone_size: -
j_call: TRBJ1-1
v_call: TRBV27
cdr3_aa: CASSWDRSPVNTEAFF
cdr3_nt: TGTGCCAGCAGTTGGGACAGGAGTCCGGTGAACACTGAAGCTTTCTTT

cdr3_length: 15
d_call: TRBD2
clone_size: -
j_call: TRBJ2-3
v_call: TRBV7-9
cdr3_aa: CASSVAGGNSDTQYF
cdr3_nt: TGTGCCAGCAGCGTAGCGGGGGGGAACTCAGATACGCAGTATTTT

cdr3_length: 15
d_call: -
clone_size: -
j_call: TRBJ2-7
v_call: TRBV4-1
cdr3_aa: CASSQGRDTSYEQYF
cdr3_nt: TGCGCCAGCAGCCAGGGCCGGGACACATCCTACGAGCAGTACTTC

cdr3_length: 16
d_call: TRBD2
clone_size: -
j_call: TRBJ2-1
v_call: TRBV4-1
cdr3_aa: CASSQVRGGAGNEQFF
cdr3_nt: TGCGCCAGCAGCCAAGTGCGCGGGGGGGCAGGCAATGAGCAGTTCTTC

cdr3_length: 19
d_call: -
clone_size: -
j_call: TRBJ1-2
v_call: TRBV4-1
cdr3_aa: CASSPVLAGTPTANYGYTF
cdr3_nt: TGCGCCAGCAGCCCAGTATTGGCAGGGACTCCAACAGCTAACTATGGCTACACCTTC

cdr3_length: 13
d_call: -
clone_size: -
j_call: TRBJ1-2
v_call: TRBV9
cdr3_aa: CASSREGNYGYTF
cdr3_nt: TGTGCCAGCAGCCGGGAAGGGAACTATGGCTACACCTTC

cdr3_length: 12
d_call: -
clone_size: -
j_call: TRBJ2-7
v_call: TRBV11-2
cdr3_aa: CASSPEVTEQYF
cdr3_nt: TGTGCCAGCAGCCCCGAGGTTACCGAGCAGTACTTC

cdr3_length: 15
d_call: TRBD1
clone_size: -
j_call: TRBJ2-3
v_call: TRBV6-5
cdr3_aa: CASRDRDTYTDTQYF
cdr3_nt: TGTGCCAGCAGGGACAGGGACACCTACACAGATACGCAGTATTTT

cdr3_length: 14
d_call: TRBD1
clone_size: -
j_call: TRBJ2-7
v_call: TRBV5-1
cdr3_aa: CASSSQGASYEQYF
cdr3_nt: TGCGCCAGCAGCTCTCAGGGGGCGTCCTACGAGCAGTACTTC

cdr3_length: 15
d_call: -
clone_size: -
j_call: TRBJ2-1
v_call: TRBV5-4
cdr3_aa: CASSPEGERGNEQFF
cdr3_nt: TGTGCCAGCAGCCCCGAGGGGGAGAGGGGCAATGAGCAGTTCTTC

cdr3_length: 14
d_call: TRBD1
clone_size: once
j_call: TRBJ1-1
v_call: TRBV7-3
cdr3_aa: CASSSGTGHTEAFF
cdr3_nt: TGTGCCAGCAGCTCAGGGACAGGCCACACTGAAGCTTTCTTT

cdr3_length: 13
d_call: -
clone_size: -
j_call: TRBJ2-1
v_call: TRBV19
cdr3_aa: CASSPTAYNEQFF
cdr3_nt: TGTGCCAGTAGCCCGACAGCGTACAATGAGCAGTTCTTC

cdr3_length: 13
d_call: TRBD1
clone_size: -
j_call: TRBJ2-1
v_call: TRBV27
cdr3_aa: CASRRTGGNEQFF
cdr3_nt: TGTGCCAGCAGGCGGACAGGGGGGAATGAGCAGTTCTTC

cdr3_length: 14
d_call: -
clone_size: -
j_call: TRBJ2-1
v_call: TRBV6-5
cdr3_aa: CASSYLDLPNEQFF
cdr3_nt: TGTGCCAGCAGTTACCTAGACCTCCCAAACGAGCAGTTCTTC